This T cell receptor beta chain was retrieved from a study of response to subunit inactivated influenza vaccine. TCRdb analysed the RT-PCR reads with MiXCR anew, one entry per CDR3 protein. Of about 570,000 distinct CDR3 sequences in the sample, about 11% were seen once. This clonotype was counted only a few times. V was cut by 1 base and J by 10 bases, with 13 bases left in between. The CDR3 has 13 residues. CDR1 and CDR2 (germline): MDHEN, SYDVKM. The same sample was also studied in work on T cells expressing NK-cell markers. From that study: What made the TCR beta cDNA was 5'RACE template switching with UMIs. The TCR beta repertoires originated in sorted CD3+CD56+NKG2C+, CD3+CD56+NKG2C- and CD3+CD56-NKG2C+ T cells. Sorting was restricted to alpha-beta TCR T cells by an anti-gamma-delta TCR antibody in several experiments. The CD3+CD56-NKG2C+ fraction was also led by these clonotypes in four donors.

The starting material was PBMCs from blood, obtained on the day of vaccination. V and J are TRBV28 and TRBJ1-1; no reliable D call. The source is a man in his fifties or sixties who received an inactivated influenza vaccine. CDR3 residues: CASSLYGPTGAFF. The CDR3 bases are TGTGCCAGCAGTTTATACGGGCCCACGGGAGCTTTCTTT.